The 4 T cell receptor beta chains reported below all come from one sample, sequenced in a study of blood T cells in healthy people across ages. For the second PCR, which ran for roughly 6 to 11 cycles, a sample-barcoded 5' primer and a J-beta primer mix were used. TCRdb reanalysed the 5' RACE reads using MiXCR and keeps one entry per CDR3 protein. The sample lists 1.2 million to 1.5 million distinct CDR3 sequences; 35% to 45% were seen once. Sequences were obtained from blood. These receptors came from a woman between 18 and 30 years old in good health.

CDR3 bases: TGTGCCAGCAGCCCGTTGGGCGGGCAGGACAATGAAAAACTGTTTTTT. This translates into CASSPLGGQDNEKLFF. The V and J genes are TRBV5-5 and TRBJ1-4; D uncertain. V was clipped by 4 bases and J by 5 bases, with 18 bases between them. CDR1 is SGHKS, CDR2 YYEKEE, per germline (reference sequence). CDR3 size: 16 residues.

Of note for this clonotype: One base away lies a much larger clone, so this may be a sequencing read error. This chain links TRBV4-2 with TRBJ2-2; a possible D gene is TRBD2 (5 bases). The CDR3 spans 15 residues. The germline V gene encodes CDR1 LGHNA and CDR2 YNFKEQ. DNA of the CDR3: TGTGTCAGCAGCCAACTAATGGGGAGCTCCGGGGAGCTGTTTTTT. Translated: CVSSQLMGSSGELFF.

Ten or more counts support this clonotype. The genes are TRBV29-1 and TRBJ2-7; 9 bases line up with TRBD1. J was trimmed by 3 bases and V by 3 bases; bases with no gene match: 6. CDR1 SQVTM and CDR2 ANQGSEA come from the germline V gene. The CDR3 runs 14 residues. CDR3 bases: TGCAGCGTTGAGGGGGACAGGGACAGCTACGAGCAGTACTTC. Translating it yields CSVEGDRDSYEQYF.

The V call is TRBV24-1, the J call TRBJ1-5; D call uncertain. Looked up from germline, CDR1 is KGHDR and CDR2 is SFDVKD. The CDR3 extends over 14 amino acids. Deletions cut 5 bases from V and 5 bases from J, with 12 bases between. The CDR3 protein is CATSAGRRDQPQHF. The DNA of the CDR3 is TGTGCCACCAGTGCCGGTCGGCGGGATCAGCCCCAGCATTTT.